This T cell receptor beta chain was identified during a study of shared clonotypes between healthy human individuals. In the study overall: Plates per donor: three CD4 naive, three CD4 memory, two CD8 naive, one CD8 memory.

The CDR3 has 17 residues. V dropped 4 bases and J dropped 3; count of bases not matched to a gene: 9. The V gene's germline CDR1 is SGHTA and CDR2 FQGNSA. General study results and limits: When naive CD4 clonotypes were compared across four donors, 5% to 5.5% were shared.

As defined, naive CD8 cells were CD45RO-negative and positively selected for CCR7, with terminally differentiated effector memory CD45RA+ cells excluded. Clones were sequenced by immunoSEQ multiplex PCR, and TCRdb holds only the in-frame ones, with some missing. Among approximately 1.9 million clones listed, 90% to 95% were seen once. Details on this clone: The antigen is not known.

Material: naive CD8+ T cells from PBMCs. The V gene is TRBV7-2, the J gene TRBJ2-1; TRBD2 aligns across 10 bases. The receptor's source is a man between 18 and 35 years old in good health. Some clones in this sample may be carry-over from other donors' samples. The CDR3 protein is CASSSWTSGILYNEQFF. CDR3 in DNA: TGTGCCAGCAGCTCTTGGACTAGCGGAATCCTCTACAATGAGCAGTTCTTC.